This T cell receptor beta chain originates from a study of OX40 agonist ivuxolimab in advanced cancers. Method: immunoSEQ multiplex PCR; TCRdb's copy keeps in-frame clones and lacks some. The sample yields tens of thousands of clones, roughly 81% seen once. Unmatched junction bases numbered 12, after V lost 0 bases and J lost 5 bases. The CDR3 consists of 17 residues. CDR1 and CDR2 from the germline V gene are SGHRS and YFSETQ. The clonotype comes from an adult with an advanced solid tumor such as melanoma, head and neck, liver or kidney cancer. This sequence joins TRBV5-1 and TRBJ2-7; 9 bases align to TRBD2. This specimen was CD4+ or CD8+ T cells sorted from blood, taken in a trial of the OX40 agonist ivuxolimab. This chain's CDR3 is CASSLELAGVGEDEQYF. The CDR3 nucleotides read TGCGCCAGCAGCTTGGAATTAGCGGGAGTTGGCGAGGACGAGCAGTACTTC.